This TCR beta chain was captured in a study of cytotoxic CD8 clonotypes in ibrutinib-treated CLL. Study context: Timing of response sample collection was a median around 13 months after treatment start, with a range of 6 to 36. Mean per-sample yields comprised around 260,000 productive templates and roughly 86,000 productive rearrangements.

A note on this clone: Its cognate antigen is unknown.

From germline, CDR1 is MNHNY and CDR2 SVGAGI (reference sequence). The CDR3 spans 11 residues. The germline V and J ends were trimmed by 7 bases and 5 bases, with 9 bases remaining between them. Findings of the study overall: Baseline clonality, higher than in age-matched healthy donors, tracked circulating CD8+ T-cell counts. Clonality went up at the time of ibrutinib response, stayed stable in sustained remission, and later dropped back toward its baseline level at progression.

Sequenced by immunoSEQ multiplex PCR; TCRdb stores in-frame clones only, minus some. The table includes about 140,000 clones, around 77% detected once. This TCR came from a human donor with chronic lymphocytic leukemia. The material was PBMCs, obtained after 12 months of ibrutinib treatment. The chain joins TRBV6-6 to TRBJ2-7; unclear D gene. The CDR3 DNA sequence: TGTGCCAGCAACATACGTAACGAGCAGTACTTC. It is translated as CASNIRNEQYF.